Listed below are T cell receptor beta chains from one sample, sequenced in a study of cytomegalovirus exposure and HLA in healthy donors. The protocol was immunoSEQ multiplex PCR, while the TCRdb copy is restricted to in-frame clones and leaves out a portion. The sample lists hundreds of thousands of clones; roughly four fifths were seen once. Source material: PBMCs. The receptors here all came from a woman in her forties in good health and CMV-seronegative. Each CDR3 is given with its conserved first and last residue. A D gene is named only where the DNA matches it firmly. Clone size, where shown, is once, few, many, or a class for clones that have expanded.

-,TRBV6-1,TRBJ1-2,-,TGTGCCAGCAGTACCCGACGCGACCTTTCAGGTGGCTACACCTTC,CASSTRRDLSGGYTF
TRBD1,TRBV5-6,TRBJ1-1,-,TGTGCCAGCAGCTTAGGAATGACAGGGGCCACTGAAGCTTTCTTT,CASSLGMTGATEAFF
-,TRBV28,TRBJ1-2,once,TGTGCCAGCAGTCGGCCTCAGGATTTGGGCGGCTACACCTTC,CASSRPQDLGGYTF
-,TRBV11-3,TRBJ1-6,-,TGTGCCAGCAGCTTAACCCTAAATTCACCCCTCCACTTT,CASSLTLNSPLHF
-,TRBV4-2,TRBJ1-4,-,TGTGCCAGCAGCCCGACAGCTACTAATGAAAAACTGTTTTTT,CASSPTATNEKLFF
TRBD1,TRBV6-1,TRBJ1-5,-,TGTGCCAGCAGTGACCGGACAGGGGGCAATCAGCCCCAGCATTTT,CASSDRTGGNQPQHF
TRBD1,TRBV2,TRBJ1-1,-,TGTGCCAGCAGCGGGACAGCAGAAGCTTTCTTT,CASSGTAEAFF
-,TRBV6-6,TRBJ1-6,-,TGTGCCAGCAGGCAAACAGGAGTCTATAATTCACCCCTCCACTTT,CASRQTGVYNSPLHF
-,TRBV7-2,TRBJ2-1,few,TGTGCCAGCAGCACCTGGGCCTCTTCCAATGAGCAGTTCTTC,CASSTWASSNEQFF
TRBD1,TRBV19,TRBJ2-7,-,TGTGCCAGTAGCCCAGACAGGGCCTACGAGCAGTACTTC,CASSPDRAYEQYF
-,TRBV4-3,TRBJ2-7,many,TGCGCCAGCAGCCAAATTCATGGAGGCGAGCAGTACTTC,CASSQIHGGEQYF
TRBD1,TRBV5-5,TRBJ2-6,few,TGTGCCAGCAGCTTGCTGGGACAGGGAAGCTCTGGGGCCAACGTCCTGACTTTC,CASSLLGQGSSGANVLTF
-,TRBV6-1,TRBJ1-3,few,TGTGCCAGCAGTGAACGAGGTGGAAACACCATATATTTT,CASSERGGNTIYF
-,TRBV5-1,TRBJ2-3,-,TGCGCCAGCAGCTTGGTCGCAGGGGTCACAGATACGCAGTATTTT,CASSLVAGVTDTQYF
TRBD1,TRBV4-1,TRBJ1-1,-,TGCGCCAGCAGCCAGGGAACCGGGACAGGGAGGAAGACTTTCTTT,CASSQGTGTGRKTFF
-,TRBV4-1,TRBJ1-1,few,TGCGCCAGCAGGCAGACAGGGAACACTGAAGCTTTCTTT,CASRQTGNTEAFF
-,TRBV5-6,TRBJ2-7,-,TGTGCCAGCAGCTTTTGGGGGGTAGAATCGACCTACGAGCAGTACTTC,CASSFWGVESTYEQYF
TRBD2,TRBV5-4,TRBJ2-3,-,TGTGCCAGCAGCTTCCTAGCGGGGGTCACAGATACGCAGTATTTT,CASSFLAGVTDTQYF
-,TRBV7-2,TRBJ1-6,-,TGTGCCAGCAGCGGGGGGTGGGCTAATTCACCCCTCCACTTT,CASSGGWANSPLHF
TRBD1,TRBV11-2,TRBJ1-5,few,TGTGCCAGCAGCTCCGACAGGGGGCACCAGCCCCAGCATTTT,CASSSDRGHQPQHF